This is a list of T cell receptor beta chains from one sample in a study of breast tumors, draining lymph nodes, adjacent tissues. TCRdb reprocessed the multiplex PCR reads with MiXCR, giving one entry per CDR3 protein. This table has 120,000 to 150,000 distinct CDR3 sequences, approximately 30% appearing once. Sequencing was carried out using axillary lymph node tissue. The receptor source for this set is a female donor with breast cancer. Some clones in this sample may be carry-over from other donors' samples. Each CDR3 is given with its conserved first and last residue. Fields, in order: D gene, CDR3 length, clone size, V gene, J gene, CDR3 DNA, CDR3 protein. The D gene is left open where the match is weak. Where a row states a size, it is once, few, many or the class of an expanded clone; other rows omit it.

d_call: -
cdr3_length: 15
clone_size: many
v_call: TRBV4-3
j_call: TRBJ1-6
cdr3_nt: TGCGCCAGCAGCCAAGATCTTACAGTCAATTCACCCCTCCACTTT
cdr3_aa: CASSQDLTVNSPLHF

d_call: TRBD1
cdr3_length: 14
clone_size: -
v_call: TRBV7-6
j_call: TRBJ2-5
cdr3_nt: TGTGCCAGCAGCCCACAAACAGGGGTTAGGACCCAGTACTTC
cdr3_aa: CASSPQTGVRTQYF

d_call: TRBD1
cdr3_length: 14
clone_size: many
v_call: TRBV20-1
j_call: TRBJ2-7
cdr3_nt: TGCAGTGCTAGAGTGGGACAGGATACCTACGAGCAGTACTTC
cdr3_aa: CSARVGQDTYEQYF

d_call: -
cdr3_length: 13
clone_size: many
v_call: TRBV14
j_call: TRBJ2-2
cdr3_nt: TGTGCCAGCAGCCAAGGGGTCCTGGGGGAGCTGTTTTTT
cdr3_aa: CASSQGVLGELFF

d_call: TRBD1
cdr3_length: 15
clone_size: -
v_call: TRBV9
j_call: TRBJ1-1
cdr3_nt: TGTGCCAGCAGCGCCGGACAGGGGGGGAACACTGAAGCTTTCTTT
cdr3_aa: CASSAGQGGNTEAFF

d_call: -
cdr3_length: 12
clone_size: -
v_call: TRBV20-1
j_call: TRBJ2-7
cdr3_nt: TGCAGTGCTAGGCCCCAGGGGTACGAGCAGTACTTC
cdr3_aa: CSARPQGYEQYF

d_call: -
cdr3_length: 12
clone_size: few
v_call: TRBV6-5
j_call: TRBJ1-1
cdr3_nt: TGTGCCAGCAGTAACGGTTACACTGAAGCTTTCTTT
cdr3_aa: CASSNGYTEAFF

d_call: -
cdr3_length: 15
clone_size: many
v_call: TRBV5-1
j_call: TRBJ1-3
cdr3_nt: TGCGCCAGCAGCCTGGACGGAGCCGTCGGAAACACCATATATTTT
cdr3_aa: CASSLDGAVGNTIYF

d_call: -
cdr3_length: 13
clone_size: -
v_call: TRBV2
j_call: TRBJ2-3
cdr3_nt: TGTGCCAGCAGGGGATTCCCGGACAATGAGCAGTATTTT
cdr3_aa: CASRGFPDNEQYF

d_call: -
cdr3_length: 12
clone_size: many
v_call: TRBV20-1
j_call: TRBJ1-4
cdr3_nt: TGCAGTCTACAGGTGACTAATGAAAAACTGTTTTTT
cdr3_aa: CSLQVTNEKLFF

d_call: -
cdr3_length: 13
clone_size: -
v_call: TRBV5-1
j_call: TRBJ2-7
cdr3_nt: TGCGCCAGCAGCTTGGCAGACACCGGGGAGCAGTACTTC
cdr3_aa: CASSLADTGEQYF

d_call: -
cdr3_length: 13
clone_size: -
v_call: TRBV10-3
j_call: TRBJ1-1
cdr3_nt: TGTGCCATCAGTTACGACCGGGGACGAGAAGCTTTCTTT
cdr3_aa: CAISYDRGREAFF

d_call: TRBD1
cdr3_length: 14
clone_size: -
v_call: TRBV4-1
j_call: TRBJ2-7
cdr3_nt: TGCGCCAGCAGCCTTCAAGGTACAGGGGATGGGCAGTACTTC
cdr3_aa: CASSLQGTGDGQYF

d_call: -
cdr3_length: 11
clone_size: many
v_call: TRBV5-1
j_call: TRBJ2-7
cdr3_nt: TGTGCCAGCAGCTTAGGACACGAGCAGTACTTC
cdr3_aa: CASSLGHEQYF

d_call: -
cdr3_length: 17
clone_size: -
v_call: TRBV3-1
j_call: TRBJ2-1
cdr3_nt: TGTGCCAGCAGCCGGAGAGTAGCGACCAGCTCCTACAATGAGCAGTTCTTC
cdr3_aa: CASSRRVATSSYNEQFF

d_call: -
cdr3_length: 18
clone_size: many
v_call: TRBV19
j_call: TRBJ2-6
cdr3_nt: TGTGCCAGTAGTAGATGGACAGTGAGTTCCTCTGGGGCCAACGTCCTGACTTTC
cdr3_aa: CASSRWTVSSSGANVLTF

d_call: -
cdr3_length: 10
clone_size: -
v_call: TRBV28
j_call: TRBJ2-5
cdr3_nt: TGTGCCAGTCGCGAGGAGACCCAGTACTTC
cdr3_aa: CASREETQYF

d_call: TRBD1
cdr3_length: 17
clone_size: many
v_call: TRBV19
j_call: TRBJ1-6
cdr3_nt: TGTGCCAGTAGCCTCCAACAGGGGCTCCGCTATAATTCACCCCTCCACTTT
cdr3_aa: CASSLQQGLRYNSPLHF

d_call: TRBD1
cdr3_length: 14
clone_size: many
v_call: TRBV20-1
j_call: TRBJ1-3
cdr3_nt: TGCAGTGCTACGGACAGGCGCTCTGGAAACACCATATATTTT
cdr3_aa: CSATDRRSGNTIYF

d_call: TRBD2
cdr3_length: 14
clone_size: many
v_call: TRBV29-1
j_call: TRBJ2-1
cdr3_nt: TGCAGCGTTCCAGCGGGGGGCTCCTACAATGAGCAGTTCTTC
cdr3_aa: CSVPAGGSYNEQFF

d_call: -
cdr3_length: 12
clone_size: -
v_call: TRBV6-6
j_call: TRBJ1-1
cdr3_nt: TGTGCCAGCAGGAAGGACAGAATCCGGGCTTTCTTT
cdr3_aa: CASRKDRIRAFF

d_call: -
cdr3_length: 13
clone_size: many
v_call: TRBV10-3
j_call: TRBJ1-3
cdr3_nt: TGTGCCATCAGGGGACCCTCTGGAAACACCATATATTTT
cdr3_aa: CAIRGPSGNTIYF

d_call: -
cdr3_length: 12
clone_size: -
v_call: TRBV12-3/TRBV12-4
j_call: TRBJ2-1
cdr3_nt: TGTGCCAGCACCCTTGACGGGGATGAGCAGTTCTTC
cdr3_aa: CASTLDGDEQFF

d_call: -
cdr3_length: 14
clone_size: many
v_call: TRBV3-1
j_call: TRBJ1-2
cdr3_nt: TGTGCCAGCAGCCCATCGGGCCACAACTATGGCTACACCTTC
cdr3_aa: CASSPSGHNYGYTF

d_call: TRBD1
cdr3_length: 14
clone_size: few
v_call: TRBV3-1
j_call: TRBJ1-6
cdr3_nt: TGTGCCAGCAGTGACCGGGACAGGGGTTCACCCCTCCACTTT
cdr3_aa: CASSDRDRGSPLHF

d_call: -
cdr3_length: 16
clone_size: many
v_call: TRBV3-1
j_call: TRBJ1-2
cdr3_nt: TGTGCCAGCAGCCAAGGGCAAGAAACGGCACGCTATGGCTACACCTTC
cdr3_aa: CASSQGQETARYGYTF

d_call: -
cdr3_length: 11
clone_size: many
v_call: TRBV19
j_call: TRBJ1-4
cdr3_nt: TGTGCCACCGCGTCCTGGGAAAAACTGTTTTTT
cdr3_aa: CATASWEKLFF

d_call: -
cdr3_length: 15
clone_size: many
v_call: TRBV6-1
j_call: TRBJ1-3
cdr3_nt: TGTGCCAGCAGTGCACTAATTGACTCTGGAAACACCATATATTTT
cdr3_aa: CASSALIDSGNTIYF

d_call: -
cdr3_length: 13
clone_size: once
v_call: TRBV2
j_call: TRBJ1-6
cdr3_nt: TGTGCCGCCCGGGGGAGGGACGACCCACCCCTCCACTTT
cdr3_aa: CAARGRDDPPLHF

d_call: -
cdr3_length: 16
clone_size: many
v_call: TRBV11-2
j_call: TRBJ2-7
cdr3_nt: TGTGCCAGCAGCATCACCGGGACAAAATTCTCCTACGAGCAGTACTTC
cdr3_aa: CASSITGTKFSYEQYF

d_call: -
cdr3_length: 14
clone_size: -
v_call: TRBV30
j_call: TRBJ1-4
cdr3_nt: TGTGCCTGGAGTTGGACACCCGTCGATGAAAAACTGTTTTTT
cdr3_aa: CAWSWTPVDEKLFF

d_call: -
cdr3_length: 14
clone_size: many
v_call: TRBV6-2/TRBV6-3
j_call: TRBJ1-2
cdr3_nt: TGTGCCAACAGTTACTCCCTACAGGGAGGTGGCTACACCTTC
cdr3_aa: CANSYSLQGGGYTF

d_call: -
cdr3_length: 12
clone_size: many
v_call: TRBV10-3
j_call: TRBJ2-3
cdr3_nt: TGTGCCATCAGTGAGTCCCAAGATACGCAGTATTTT
cdr3_aa: CAISESQDTQYF

d_call: -
cdr3_length: 14
clone_size: many
v_call: TRBV5-5
j_call: TRBJ2-7
cdr3_nt: TGTGCCAGCAGTTCCACTTGGTCCTCCTACGAGCAGTACTTC
cdr3_aa: CASSSTWSSYEQYF

d_call: -
cdr3_length: 14
clone_size: -
v_call: TRBV2
j_call: TRBJ2-5
cdr3_nt: TGTGCCAGCAGCAAAGACGGAAACAATCAGCCCCAGTACTTC
cdr3_aa: CASSKDGNNQPQYF

d_call: TRBD1
cdr3_length: 16
clone_size: many
v_call: TRBV9
j_call: TRBJ2-3
cdr3_nt: TGTGCCAGCAGCGCTAGGGGGCAGGGGAGCACAGATACGCAGTATTTT
cdr3_aa: CASSARGQGSTDTQYF

d_call: TRBD1
cdr3_length: 14
clone_size: many
v_call: TRBV20-1
j_call: TRBJ2-7
cdr3_nt: TGCAGTGCGACCGGACAGGGCTCCCCCTACGAGCAGTACTTC
cdr3_aa: CSATGQGSPYEQYF

d_call: -
cdr3_length: 16
clone_size: many
v_call: TRBV7-2
j_call: TRBJ1-1
cdr3_nt: TGTGCCAGCAGACTAAACGCTTGGGGATTAAACACTGAAGCTTTCTTT
cdr3_aa: CASRLNAWGLNTEAFF

d_call: -
cdr3_length: 18
clone_size: -
v_call: TRBV20-1
j_call: TRBJ2-4
cdr3_nt: TGCAGTGCTAGAACCGCCGGACATGGGGCGCTAGCCAAAAACATTCAGTACTTC
cdr3_aa: CSARTAGHGALAKNIQYF

d_call: -
cdr3_length: 15
clone_size: many
v_call: TRBV4-1
j_call: TRBJ1-2
cdr3_nt: TGCGCCAGCAGCGGAAGAGCAGGGGAGGTGGATGGCTACACCTTC
cdr3_aa: CASSGRAGEVDGYTF

d_call: -
cdr3_length: 13
clone_size: many
v_call: TRBV19
j_call: TRBJ2-4
cdr3_nt: TGTGCCAGTAGTGGGACCTCCAGGAACATTCAGTACTTC
cdr3_aa: CASSGTSRNIQYF

d_call: -
cdr3_length: 14
clone_size: -
v_call: TRBV7-2
j_call: TRBJ1-6
cdr3_nt: TGTGCCAGCAGCTTGCAAGGAGATGATTCACCCCTCCACTTC
cdr3_aa: CASSLQGDDSPLHF